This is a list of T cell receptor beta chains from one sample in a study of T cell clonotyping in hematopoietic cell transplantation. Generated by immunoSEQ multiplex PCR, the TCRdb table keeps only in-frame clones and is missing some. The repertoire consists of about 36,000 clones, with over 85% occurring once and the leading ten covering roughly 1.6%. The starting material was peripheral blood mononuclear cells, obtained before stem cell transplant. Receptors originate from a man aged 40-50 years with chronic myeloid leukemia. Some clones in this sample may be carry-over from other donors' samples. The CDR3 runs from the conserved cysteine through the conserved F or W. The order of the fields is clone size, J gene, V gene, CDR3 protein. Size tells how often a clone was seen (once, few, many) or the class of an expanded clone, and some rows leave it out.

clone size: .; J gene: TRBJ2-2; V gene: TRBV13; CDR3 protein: CASSSYGTRTGELFF
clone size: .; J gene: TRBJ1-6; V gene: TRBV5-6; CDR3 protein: CASSLVGGSYNSPLHF
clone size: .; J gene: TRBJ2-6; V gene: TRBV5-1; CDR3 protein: CASSLGQGPRVDSGANVLTF
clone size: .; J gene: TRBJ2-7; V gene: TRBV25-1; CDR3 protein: CASSESNTYEQYF
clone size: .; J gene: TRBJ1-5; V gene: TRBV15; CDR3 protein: CATSRPPTGNQPQHF
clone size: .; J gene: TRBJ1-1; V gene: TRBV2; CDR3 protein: CASSEAKDPNTEAFF
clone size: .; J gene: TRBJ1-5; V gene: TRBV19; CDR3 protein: CASSQTGEGNQPQHF
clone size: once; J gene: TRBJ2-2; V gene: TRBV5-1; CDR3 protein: CASSLGQSNTGELFF
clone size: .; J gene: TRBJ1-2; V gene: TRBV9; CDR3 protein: CASRPPPAESYLNYGYTF
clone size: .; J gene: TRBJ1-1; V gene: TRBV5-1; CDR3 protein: CASSLGRGRIEAFF
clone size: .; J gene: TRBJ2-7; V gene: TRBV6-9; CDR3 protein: CASSYSGGRTIYEQYF
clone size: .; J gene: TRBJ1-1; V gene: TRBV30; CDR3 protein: CADRDRENTEAFF
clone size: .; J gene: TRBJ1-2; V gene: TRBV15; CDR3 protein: CATMGTSGQGYGYTF
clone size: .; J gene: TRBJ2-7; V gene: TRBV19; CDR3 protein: CASSRTGGPGEQYF
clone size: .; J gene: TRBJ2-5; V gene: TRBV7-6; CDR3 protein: CASSFRLAGEETQYF
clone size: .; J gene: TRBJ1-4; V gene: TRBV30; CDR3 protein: CARPNSTGGHEKLFF
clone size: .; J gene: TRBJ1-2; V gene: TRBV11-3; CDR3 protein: CASSLDTGGYGYTF
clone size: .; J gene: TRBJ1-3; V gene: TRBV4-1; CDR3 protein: CASSQVSFTGDSGNTIYF
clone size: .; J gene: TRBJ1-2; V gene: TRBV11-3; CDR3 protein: CASSRGGANYGYTF
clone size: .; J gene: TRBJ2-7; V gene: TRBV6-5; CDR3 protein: CASSPVRGEQYF